This T cell receptor beta chain emerged from a study of blood T cell repertoires in COVID-19. Study-wide context: Italy, Spain and the United States were the sources of the convalescent and acute COVID-19 samples. The analysed material was cDNA or gDNA that came from T cells, B-cell-depleted T cells, or PBMCs.

The repertoire was sequenced with immunoSEQ multiplex PCR; TCRdb's copy has only in-frame clones and lacks some. The data contain about 120,000 clones, roughly 86% of them singletons. In this sample, this clone turned up once. Germline CDR1 reads KGHSH; CDR2 reads LQKENI. This CDR3 is built from 17 residues. Losses at the gene ends were 0 bases for V and 0 bases for J; bases not matched to a gene: 2. This chain joins TRBV18 and TRBJ2-2, with 9 bases that match TRBD1. Sequencing input: peripheral blood. The sequence was obtained from a man aged 35 to 55 with acute or convalescent COVID-19. CDR3 in DNA: TGTGCCAGCTCACCACCAACAGGGGGCGCGAACACCGGGGAGCTGTTTTTT. Translating it yields CASSPPTGGANTGELFF.